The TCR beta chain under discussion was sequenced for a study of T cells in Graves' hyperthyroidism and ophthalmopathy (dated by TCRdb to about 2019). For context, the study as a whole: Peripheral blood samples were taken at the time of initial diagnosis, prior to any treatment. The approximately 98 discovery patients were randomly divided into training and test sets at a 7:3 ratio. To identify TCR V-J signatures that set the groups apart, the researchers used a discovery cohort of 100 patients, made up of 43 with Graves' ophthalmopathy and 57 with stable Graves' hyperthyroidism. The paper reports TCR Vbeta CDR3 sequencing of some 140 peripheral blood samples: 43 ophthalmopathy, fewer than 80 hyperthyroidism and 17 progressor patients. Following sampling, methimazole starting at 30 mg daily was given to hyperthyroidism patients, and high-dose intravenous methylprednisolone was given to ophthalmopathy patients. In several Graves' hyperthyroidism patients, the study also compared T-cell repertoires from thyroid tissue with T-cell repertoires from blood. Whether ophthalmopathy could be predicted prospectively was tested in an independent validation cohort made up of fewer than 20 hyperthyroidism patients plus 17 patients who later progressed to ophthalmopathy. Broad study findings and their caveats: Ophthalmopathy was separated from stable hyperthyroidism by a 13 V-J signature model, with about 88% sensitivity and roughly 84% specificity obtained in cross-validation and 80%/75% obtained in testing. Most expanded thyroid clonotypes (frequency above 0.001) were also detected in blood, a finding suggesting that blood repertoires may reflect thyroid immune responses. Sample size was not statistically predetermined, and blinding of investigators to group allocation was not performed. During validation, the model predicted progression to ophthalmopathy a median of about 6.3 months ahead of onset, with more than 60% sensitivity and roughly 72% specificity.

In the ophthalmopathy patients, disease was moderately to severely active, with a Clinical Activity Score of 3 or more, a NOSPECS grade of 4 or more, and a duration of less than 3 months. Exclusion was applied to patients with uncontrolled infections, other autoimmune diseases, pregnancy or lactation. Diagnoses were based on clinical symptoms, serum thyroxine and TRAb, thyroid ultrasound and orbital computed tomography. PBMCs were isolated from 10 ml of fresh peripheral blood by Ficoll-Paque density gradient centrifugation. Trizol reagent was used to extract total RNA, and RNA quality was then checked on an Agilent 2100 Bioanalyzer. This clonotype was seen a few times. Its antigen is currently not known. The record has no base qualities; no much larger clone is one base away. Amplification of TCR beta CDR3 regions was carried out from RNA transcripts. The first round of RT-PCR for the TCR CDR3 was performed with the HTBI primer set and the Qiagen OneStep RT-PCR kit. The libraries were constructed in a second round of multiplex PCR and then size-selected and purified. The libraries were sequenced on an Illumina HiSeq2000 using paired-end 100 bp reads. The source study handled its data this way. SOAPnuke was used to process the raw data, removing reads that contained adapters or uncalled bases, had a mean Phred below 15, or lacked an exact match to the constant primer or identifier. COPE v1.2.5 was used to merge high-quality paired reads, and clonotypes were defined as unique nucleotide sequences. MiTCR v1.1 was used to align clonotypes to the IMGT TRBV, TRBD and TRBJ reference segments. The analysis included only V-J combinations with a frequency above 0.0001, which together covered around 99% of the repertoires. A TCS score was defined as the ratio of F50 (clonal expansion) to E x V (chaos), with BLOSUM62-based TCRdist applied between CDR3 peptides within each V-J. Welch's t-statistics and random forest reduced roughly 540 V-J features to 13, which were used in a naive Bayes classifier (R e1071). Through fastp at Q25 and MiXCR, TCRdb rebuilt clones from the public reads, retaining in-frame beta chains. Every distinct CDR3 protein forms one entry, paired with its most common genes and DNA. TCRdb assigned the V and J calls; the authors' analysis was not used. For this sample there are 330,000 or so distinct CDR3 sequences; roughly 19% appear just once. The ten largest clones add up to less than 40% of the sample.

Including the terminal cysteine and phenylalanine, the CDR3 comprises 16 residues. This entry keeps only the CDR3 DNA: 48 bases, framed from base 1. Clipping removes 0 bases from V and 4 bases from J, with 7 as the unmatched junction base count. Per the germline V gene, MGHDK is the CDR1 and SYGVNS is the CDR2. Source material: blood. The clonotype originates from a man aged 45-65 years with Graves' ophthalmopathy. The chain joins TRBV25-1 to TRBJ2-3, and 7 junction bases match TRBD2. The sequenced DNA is TGTGCCAGCAGTGAATATGGGGGGGGTCGGTCAGATACGCAGTATTTT. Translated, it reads CASSEYGGGRSDTQYF.